This T cell receptor (beta chain) was recovered during a study of blood T cell repertoires in COVID-19. Looking at the study overall: Sites across the United States, Italy and Spain contributed samples from acute and convalescent COVID-19. From T cells, B-cell-depleted T cells, or PBMCs came the material, which was cDNA or gDNA.

Methods used by the authors: Reference gene primer amplification in the assay estimated nucleated cell counts. Assay used: immunoSEQ multiplex PCR; TCRdb lists only in-frame clones, some missing. That table gives V, J and clone size, and the DNA gave D and trimming. The sample holds around 160,000 clones, around 87% seen once. The CDR3 consists of 15 residues. In germline, CDR1 is MDHEN, CDR2 SYDVKM. Trimming shortened V by 7 bases and J by 1 base, and 14 bases separated the two germline ends. The sequenced material came from peripheral blood. This receptor was identified in a man between 18 and 29 years old with COVID-19, enrolled during active disease. The chain recombines TRBV28 with TRBJ1-5, with no clear D. The CDR3 nucleotides read TGTGCCAGCACCCTGGGGAGGTACAGCAATCAGCCCCAGCATTTT. It translates to CASTLGRYSNQPQHF.